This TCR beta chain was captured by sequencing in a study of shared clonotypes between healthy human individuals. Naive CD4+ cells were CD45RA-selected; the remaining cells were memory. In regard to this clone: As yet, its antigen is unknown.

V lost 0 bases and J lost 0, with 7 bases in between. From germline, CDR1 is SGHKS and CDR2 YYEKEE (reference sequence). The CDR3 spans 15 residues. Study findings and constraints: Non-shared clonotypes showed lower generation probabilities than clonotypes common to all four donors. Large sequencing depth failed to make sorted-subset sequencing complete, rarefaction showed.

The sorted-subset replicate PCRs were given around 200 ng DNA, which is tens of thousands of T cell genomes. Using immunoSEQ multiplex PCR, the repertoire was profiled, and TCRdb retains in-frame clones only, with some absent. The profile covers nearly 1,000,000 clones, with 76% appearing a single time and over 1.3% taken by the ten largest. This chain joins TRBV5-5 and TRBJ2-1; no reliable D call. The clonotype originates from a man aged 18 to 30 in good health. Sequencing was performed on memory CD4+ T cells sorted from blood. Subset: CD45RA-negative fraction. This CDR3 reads CASSLGPSSYNEQFF. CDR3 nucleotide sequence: TGTGCCAGCAGCTTGGGCCCGAGCTCCTACAATGAGCAGTTCTTC.